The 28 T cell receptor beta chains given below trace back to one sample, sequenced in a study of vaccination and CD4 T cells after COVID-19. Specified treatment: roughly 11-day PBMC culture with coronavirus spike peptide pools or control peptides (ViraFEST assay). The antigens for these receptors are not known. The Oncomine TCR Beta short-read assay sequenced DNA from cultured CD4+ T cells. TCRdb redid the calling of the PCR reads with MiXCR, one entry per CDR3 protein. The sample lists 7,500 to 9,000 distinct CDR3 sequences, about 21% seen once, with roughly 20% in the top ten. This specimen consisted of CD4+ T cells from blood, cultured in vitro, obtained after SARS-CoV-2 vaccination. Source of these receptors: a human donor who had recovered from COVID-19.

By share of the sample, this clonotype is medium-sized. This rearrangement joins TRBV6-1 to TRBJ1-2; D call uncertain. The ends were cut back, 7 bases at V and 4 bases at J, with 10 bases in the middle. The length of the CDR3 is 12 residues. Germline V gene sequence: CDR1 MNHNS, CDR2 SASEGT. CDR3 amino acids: CASKVSGYGYTF. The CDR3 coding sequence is TGTGCCAGCAAGGTCAGCGGCTATGGCTACACCTTC.

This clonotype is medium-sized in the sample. CDR3 region: CASRTSFYEQFF. CDR3 in DNA: TGTGCCAGCAGGACTAGCTTTTACGAGCAGTTCTTC. This chain connects TRBV6-1 to TRBJ2-1; 7 bases are a match to TRBD2. The junction had 6 bases not matched to a gene; V was cut back by 6 bases and J by 10 bases. The CDR3 extends over 12 amino acids. The V gene's germline CDR1 is MNHNS and CDR2 SASEGT.

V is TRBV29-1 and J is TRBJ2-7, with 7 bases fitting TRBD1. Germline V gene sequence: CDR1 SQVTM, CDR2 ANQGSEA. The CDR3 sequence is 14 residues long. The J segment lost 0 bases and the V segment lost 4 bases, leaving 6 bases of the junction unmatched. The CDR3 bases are TGCAGCGTTGCGGGACAGCTTACCTCCTACGAGCAGTACTTC. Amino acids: CSVAGQLTSYEQYF.

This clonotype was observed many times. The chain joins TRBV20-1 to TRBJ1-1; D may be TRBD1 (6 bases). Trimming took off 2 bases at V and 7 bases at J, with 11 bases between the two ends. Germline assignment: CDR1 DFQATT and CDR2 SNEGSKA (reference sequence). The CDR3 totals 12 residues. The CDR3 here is CSARRTDLEAFF. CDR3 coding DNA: TGCAGTGCTAGAAGGACAGATCTTGAAGCTTTCTTT.

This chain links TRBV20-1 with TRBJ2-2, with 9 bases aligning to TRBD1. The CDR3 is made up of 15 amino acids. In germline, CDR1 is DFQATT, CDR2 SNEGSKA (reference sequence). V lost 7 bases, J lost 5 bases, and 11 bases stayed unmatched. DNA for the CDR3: TGCAGTGTCAAAAGGACAGGGGTTTCAACCGGGGAGCTGTTTTTT. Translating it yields CSVKRTGVSTGELFF.

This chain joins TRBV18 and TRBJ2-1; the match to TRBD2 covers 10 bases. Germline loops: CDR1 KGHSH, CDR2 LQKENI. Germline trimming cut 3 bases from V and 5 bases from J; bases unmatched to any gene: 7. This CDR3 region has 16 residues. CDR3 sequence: CASSPSLAGLNNEQFF. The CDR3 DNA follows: TGTGCCAGCTCACCCTCACTAGCGGGATTAAACAATGAGCAGTTCTTC.

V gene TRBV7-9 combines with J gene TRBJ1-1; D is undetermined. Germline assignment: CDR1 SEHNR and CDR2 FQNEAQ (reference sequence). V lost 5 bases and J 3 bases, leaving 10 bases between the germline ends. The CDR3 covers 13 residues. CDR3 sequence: CASSPAPDTEAFF. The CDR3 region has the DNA TGTGCCAGCAGCCCCGCACCCGACACTGAAGCTTTCTTT.

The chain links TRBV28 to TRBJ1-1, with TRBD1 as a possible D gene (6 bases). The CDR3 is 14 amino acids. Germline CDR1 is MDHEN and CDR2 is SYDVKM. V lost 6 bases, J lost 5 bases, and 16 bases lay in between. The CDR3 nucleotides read TGTGCCAGCAGATCCCCCGGACAGCCAACTGAAGCTTTCTTT. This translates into CASRSPGQPTEAFF.

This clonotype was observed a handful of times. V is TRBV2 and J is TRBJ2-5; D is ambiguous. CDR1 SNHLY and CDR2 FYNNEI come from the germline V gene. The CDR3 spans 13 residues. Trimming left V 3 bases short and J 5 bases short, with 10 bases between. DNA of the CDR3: TGTGCCAGCAGTGATACGTCGCACGAGACCCAGTACTTC. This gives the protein CASSDTSHETQYF.

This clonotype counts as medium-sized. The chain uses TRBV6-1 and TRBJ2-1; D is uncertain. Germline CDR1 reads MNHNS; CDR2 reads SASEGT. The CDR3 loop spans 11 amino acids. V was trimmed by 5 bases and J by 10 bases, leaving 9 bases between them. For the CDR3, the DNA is TGTGCCAGCAGTCCCCGCTCCGAGCAGTTCTTC. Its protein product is CASSPRSEQFF.

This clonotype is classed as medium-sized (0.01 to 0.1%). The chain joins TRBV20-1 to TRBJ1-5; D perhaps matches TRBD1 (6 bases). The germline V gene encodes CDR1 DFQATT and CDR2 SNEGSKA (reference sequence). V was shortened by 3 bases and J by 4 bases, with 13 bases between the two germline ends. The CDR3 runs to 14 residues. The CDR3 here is CSARAQGTNQPQHF. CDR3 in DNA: TGCAGTGCTAGGGCGCAGGGGACTAATCAGCCCCAGCATTTT.

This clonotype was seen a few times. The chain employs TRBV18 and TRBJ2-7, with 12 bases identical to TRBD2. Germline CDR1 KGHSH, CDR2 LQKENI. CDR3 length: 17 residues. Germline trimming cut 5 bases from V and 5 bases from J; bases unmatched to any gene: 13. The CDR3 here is CASSYRVGGLAGHEQYF. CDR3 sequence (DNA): TGTGCCAGCTCATATCGAGTGGGCGGACTAGCGGGGCACGAGCAGTACTTC.

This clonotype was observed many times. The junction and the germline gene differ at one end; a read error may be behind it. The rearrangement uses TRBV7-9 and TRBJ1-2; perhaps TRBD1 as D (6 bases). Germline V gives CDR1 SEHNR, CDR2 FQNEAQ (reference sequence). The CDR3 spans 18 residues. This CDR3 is CASTLNQGFGSQGRGYTF. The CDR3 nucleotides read TGTGCCAGCACCTTAAATCAGGGGTTTGGAAGCCAAGGTCGTGGCTACACCTTC.

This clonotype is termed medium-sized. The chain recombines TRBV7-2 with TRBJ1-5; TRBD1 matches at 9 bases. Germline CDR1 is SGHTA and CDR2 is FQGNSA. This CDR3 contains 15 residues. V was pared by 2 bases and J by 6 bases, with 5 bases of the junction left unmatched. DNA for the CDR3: TGTGCCAGCAGCTTAACAGGGGGCGCAACTCAGCCCCAGCATTTT. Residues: CASSLTGGATQPQHF.

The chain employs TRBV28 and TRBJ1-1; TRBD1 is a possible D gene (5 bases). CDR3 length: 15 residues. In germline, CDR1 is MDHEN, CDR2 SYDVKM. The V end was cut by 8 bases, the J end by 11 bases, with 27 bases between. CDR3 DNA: TGTGCCAGCGCCCCAGAGGAGGGGCAATCCTCTCGGGCTTTCTTT. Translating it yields CASAPEEGQSSRAFF. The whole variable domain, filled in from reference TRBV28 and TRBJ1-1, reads DVKVTQSSRYLVKRTGEKVFLECVQDMDHENMFWYRQDPGLGLRLIYFSYDVKMKEKGDIPEGYSVSREKKERFSLILESASTNQTSMYLCASAPEEGQSSRAFFGQGTRLTVV.

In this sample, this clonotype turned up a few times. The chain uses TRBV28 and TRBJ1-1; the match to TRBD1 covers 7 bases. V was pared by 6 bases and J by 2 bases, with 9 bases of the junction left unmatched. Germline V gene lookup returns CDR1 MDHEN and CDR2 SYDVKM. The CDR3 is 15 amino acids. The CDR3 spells CASRPPRDRNTEAFF. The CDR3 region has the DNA TGTGCCAGCAGGCCCCCCCGGGACAGAAACACTGAAGCTTTCTTT.

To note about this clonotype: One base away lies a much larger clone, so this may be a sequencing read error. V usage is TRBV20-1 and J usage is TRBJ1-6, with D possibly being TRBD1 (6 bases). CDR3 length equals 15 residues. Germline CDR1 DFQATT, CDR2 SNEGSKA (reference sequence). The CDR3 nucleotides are TGCAGTACTAGAATCCAGACAGGATTGGGTTCACCCCTCCACTTT. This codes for CSTRIQTGLGSPLHF.

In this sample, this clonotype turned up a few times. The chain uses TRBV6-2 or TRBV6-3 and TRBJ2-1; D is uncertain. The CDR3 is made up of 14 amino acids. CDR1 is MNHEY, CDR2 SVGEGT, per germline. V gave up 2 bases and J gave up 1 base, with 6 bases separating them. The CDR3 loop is CASSYGLSYNEQFF. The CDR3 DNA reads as TGTGCCAGCAGTTACGGGCTATCCTACAATGAGCAGTTCTTC.

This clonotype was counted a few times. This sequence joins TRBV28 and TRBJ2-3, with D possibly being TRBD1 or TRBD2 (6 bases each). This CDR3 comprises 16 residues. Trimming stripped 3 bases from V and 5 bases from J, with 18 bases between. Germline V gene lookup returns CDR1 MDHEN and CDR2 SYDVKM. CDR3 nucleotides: TGTGCCAGCAGTTTCTACCTACAGGGAGGTGGAGATACGCAGTATTTT. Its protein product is CASSFYLQGGGDTQYF.

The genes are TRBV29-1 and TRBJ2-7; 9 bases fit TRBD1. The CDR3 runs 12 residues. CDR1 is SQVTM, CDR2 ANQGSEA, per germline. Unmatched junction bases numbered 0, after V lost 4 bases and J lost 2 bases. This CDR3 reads CSVGQGAYEQYF. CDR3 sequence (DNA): TGCAGCGTTGGACAGGGGGCCTACGAGCAGTACTTC.

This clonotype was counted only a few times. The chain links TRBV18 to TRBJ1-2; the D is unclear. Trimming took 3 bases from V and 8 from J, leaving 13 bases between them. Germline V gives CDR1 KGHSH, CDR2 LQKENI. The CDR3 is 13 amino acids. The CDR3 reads CASSPTSGNGYTF. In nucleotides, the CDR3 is TGTGCCAGCTCACCGACATCAGGAAACGGCTACACCTTC.

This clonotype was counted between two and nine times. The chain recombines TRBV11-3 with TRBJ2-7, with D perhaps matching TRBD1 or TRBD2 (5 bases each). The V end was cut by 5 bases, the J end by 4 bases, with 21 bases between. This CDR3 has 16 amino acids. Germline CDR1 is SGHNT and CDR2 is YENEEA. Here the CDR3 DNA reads TGTGCCAGCAGCCGAGGGAATGGGGTCGGGGCTTACGAGCAGTACTTC. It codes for CASSRGNGVGAYEQYF.

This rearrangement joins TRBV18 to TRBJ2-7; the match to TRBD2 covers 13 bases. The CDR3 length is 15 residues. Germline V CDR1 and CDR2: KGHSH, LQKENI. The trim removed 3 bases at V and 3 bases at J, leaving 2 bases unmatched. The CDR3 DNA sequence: TGTGCCAGCTCACCTAGACTAGCGGGAGGCTACGAGCAGTACTTC. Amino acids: CASSPRLAGGYEQYF.

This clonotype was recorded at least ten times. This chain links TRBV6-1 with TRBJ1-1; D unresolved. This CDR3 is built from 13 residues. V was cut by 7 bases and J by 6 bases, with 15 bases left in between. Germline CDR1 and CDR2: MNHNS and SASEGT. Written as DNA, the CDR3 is TGTGCCAGCAACTATTGGGGTTACTCTGAAGCTTTCTTT. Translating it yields CASNYWGYSEAFF.

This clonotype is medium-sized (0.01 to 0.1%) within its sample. In DNA form, the CDR3 reads TGCAGTGCTAGCCCCCTAGCCCGAGAGACCCAGTACTTC. Its translation: CSASPLARETQYF. The genes are TRBV20-1 and TRBJ2-5, with a weak D call TRBD2 (5 bases). V lost 3 bases, J lost 4 bases, and 12 bases lay in between. Looked up from germline, CDR1 is DFQATT and CDR2 is SNEGSKA (reference sequence). The CDR3 consists of 13 residues.

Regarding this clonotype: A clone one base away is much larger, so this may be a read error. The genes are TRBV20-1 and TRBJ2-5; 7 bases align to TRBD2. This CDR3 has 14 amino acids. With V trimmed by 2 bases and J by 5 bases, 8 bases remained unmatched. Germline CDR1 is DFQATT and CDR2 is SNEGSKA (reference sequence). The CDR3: CSARLAEGQETQYF. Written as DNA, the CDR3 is TGCAGTGCTAGACTAGCGGAGGGGCAGGAGACCCAGTACTTC.

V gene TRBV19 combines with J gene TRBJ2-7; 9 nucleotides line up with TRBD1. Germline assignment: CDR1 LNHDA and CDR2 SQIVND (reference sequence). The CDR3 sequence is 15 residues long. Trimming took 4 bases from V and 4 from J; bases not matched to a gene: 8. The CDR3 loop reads CASSTPGQGSYEQYF. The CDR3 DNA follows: TGTGCCAGTAGTACACCGGGACAGGGTAGTTACGAGCAGTACTTC. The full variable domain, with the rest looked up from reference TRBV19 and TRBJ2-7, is DGGITQSPKYLFRKEGQNVTLSCEQNLNHDAMYWYRQDPGQGLRLIYYSQIVNDFQKGDIAEGYSVSREKKESFPLTVTSAQKNPTAFYLCASSTPGQGSYEQYFGPGTRLTVT.

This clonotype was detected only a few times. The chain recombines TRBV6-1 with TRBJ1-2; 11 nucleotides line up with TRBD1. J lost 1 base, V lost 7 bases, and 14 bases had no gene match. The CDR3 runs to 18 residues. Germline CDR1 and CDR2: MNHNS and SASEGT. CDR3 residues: CASIASGQGGRGNYGYTF. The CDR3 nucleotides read TGTGCCAGCATAGCCTCGGGACAGGGGGGCCGAGGTAACTATGGCTACACCTTC.